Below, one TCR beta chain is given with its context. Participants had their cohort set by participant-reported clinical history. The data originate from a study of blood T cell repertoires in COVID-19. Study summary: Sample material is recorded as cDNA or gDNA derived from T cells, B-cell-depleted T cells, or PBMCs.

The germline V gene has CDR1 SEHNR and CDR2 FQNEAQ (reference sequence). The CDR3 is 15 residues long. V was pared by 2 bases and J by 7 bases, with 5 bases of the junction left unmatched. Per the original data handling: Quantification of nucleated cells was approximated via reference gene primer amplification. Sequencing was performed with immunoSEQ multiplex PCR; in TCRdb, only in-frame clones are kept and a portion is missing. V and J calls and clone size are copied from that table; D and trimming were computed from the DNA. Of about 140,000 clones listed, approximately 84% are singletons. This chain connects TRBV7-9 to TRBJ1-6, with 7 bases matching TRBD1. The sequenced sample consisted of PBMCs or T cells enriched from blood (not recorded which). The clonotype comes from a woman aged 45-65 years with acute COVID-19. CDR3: CASSLLGTENSPLHF. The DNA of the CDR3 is TGTGCCAGCAGCTTACTCGGGACAGAAAATTCACCCCTCCACTTT.